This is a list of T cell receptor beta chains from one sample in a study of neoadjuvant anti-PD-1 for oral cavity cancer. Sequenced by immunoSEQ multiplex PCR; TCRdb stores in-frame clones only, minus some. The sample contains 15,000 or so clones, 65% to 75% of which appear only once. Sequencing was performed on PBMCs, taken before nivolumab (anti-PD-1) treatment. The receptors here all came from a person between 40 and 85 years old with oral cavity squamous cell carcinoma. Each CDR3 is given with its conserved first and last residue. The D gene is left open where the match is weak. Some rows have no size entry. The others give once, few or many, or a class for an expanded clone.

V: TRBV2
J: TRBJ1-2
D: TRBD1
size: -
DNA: TGTGCCACCCGACAGGGGGACTTCTATGGCTACACCTTC
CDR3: CATRQGDFYGYTF

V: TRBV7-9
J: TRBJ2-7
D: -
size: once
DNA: TGTGCCAGCTTAACGACAGTCTCTCCCTACGAGCAGTACTTC
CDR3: CASLTTVSPYEQYF

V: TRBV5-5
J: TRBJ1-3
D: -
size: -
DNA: TGTGCCAGCAATAAGAATTCTGGAAACACCATATATTTT
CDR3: CASNKNSGNTIYF

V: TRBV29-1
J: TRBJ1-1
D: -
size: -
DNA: TGCAGCGTTGAAGAGATCCAAGCTTTCTTT
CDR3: CSVEEIQAFF

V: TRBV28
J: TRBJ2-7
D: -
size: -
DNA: TGTGCCAGCAGTCCCGCCGGATATACCTACGAGCAGTACTTC
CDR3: CASSPAGYTYEQYF

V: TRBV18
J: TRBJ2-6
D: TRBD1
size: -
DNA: TGTGCCAGCTCACCACGGACAGGGAGTTTGTCTGGGGCCAACGTCCTGACTTTC
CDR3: CASSPRTGSLSGANVLTF

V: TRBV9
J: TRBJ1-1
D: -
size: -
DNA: TGTGCCAGCAGCGTAAGGTCGGGGGCCAACGAGGACACTGAAGCTTTCTTT
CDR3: CASSVRSGANEDTEAFF

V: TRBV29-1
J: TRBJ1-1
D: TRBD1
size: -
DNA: TGCAGCGTGGCAGACAGGGCGAAGGGCACTGAAGCTTTCTTT
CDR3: CSVADRAKGTEAFF

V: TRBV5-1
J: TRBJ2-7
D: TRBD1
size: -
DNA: TGCACCAGCAGCTACTTACAGGGGTCCTACGAGCAGTACTTC
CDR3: CTSSYLQGSYEQYF

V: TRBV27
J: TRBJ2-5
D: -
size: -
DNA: TGTGCCAGCAGTCCTCGGCACGGTCAAGAGACCCAGTACTTC
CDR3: CASSPRHGQETQYF

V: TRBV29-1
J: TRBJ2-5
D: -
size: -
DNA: TGCAGCGTTGAAGGACAGTGGCGGAGGCGGGAGGGACAGGCTATTGAGACCCAGTACTTC
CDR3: CSVEGQWRRREGQAIETQYF

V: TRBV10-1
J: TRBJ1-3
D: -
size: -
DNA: TGCGCCAGCAGTTACAGCGGGAACTCTGGAAACACCATATATTTT
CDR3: CASSYSGNSGNTIYF

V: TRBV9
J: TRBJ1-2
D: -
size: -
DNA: TGTGCCAGCAGCGTTGGGGGGGCTGGCTATGGCTACACCTTC
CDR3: CASSVGGAGYGYTF

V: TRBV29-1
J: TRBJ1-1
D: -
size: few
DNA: TGCAGCGTTGAACAGACAAGCGGCACTGAAGCTTTCTTT
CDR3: CSVEQTSGTEAFF

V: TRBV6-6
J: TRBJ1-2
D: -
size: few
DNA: TGTGCCATCTCTCAAGGAGGGTTGTCAGGCTATGGCTACACCTTC
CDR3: CAISQGGLSGYGYTF

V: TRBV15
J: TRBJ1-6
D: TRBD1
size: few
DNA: TGTGCCACCAGCAGGGACAGGGTAAATTCACCCCTCCACTTT
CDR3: CATSRDRVNSPLHF

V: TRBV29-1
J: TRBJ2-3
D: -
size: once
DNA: TGCAGCGTTGGGGAAGCTGGAGATACGCAGTATTTT
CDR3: CSVGEAGDTQYF

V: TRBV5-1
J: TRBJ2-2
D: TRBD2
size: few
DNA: TGCGCCAGCAGCTTCATGACTAGCCCCGGGGAGCTGTTTTTT
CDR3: CASSFMTSPGELFF

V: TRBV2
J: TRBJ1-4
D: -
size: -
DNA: TGTGCCAGAGGGAGGGATGGAAAACTGTTTTTT
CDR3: CARGRDGKLFF

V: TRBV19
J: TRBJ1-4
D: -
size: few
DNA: TGTGCCAGTAGTATAAGAAGAGGGCTCGGGATTAATGAAAAACTGTTTTTT
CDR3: CASSIRRGLGINEKLFF

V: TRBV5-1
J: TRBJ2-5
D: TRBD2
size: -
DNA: TGCGCCAGCAGCCCCGGGACTAGCGGCCAAGAGACCCAGTACTTC
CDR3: CASSPGTSGQETQYF

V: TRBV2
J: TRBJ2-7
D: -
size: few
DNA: TGTGCCAGCAGTGAAGCGAACGAGCAGTACTTC
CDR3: CASSEANEQYF

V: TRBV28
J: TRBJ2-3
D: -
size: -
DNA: TGTGCCAGCAGTTCGCTGGGAGGCACAGATACGCAGTATTTT
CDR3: CASSSLGGTDTQYF

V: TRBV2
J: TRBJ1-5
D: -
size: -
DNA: TGTGCCAGCAGTGTTACCGGGTCTAGCAATCAGCCCCAGCATTTT
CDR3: CASSVTGSSNQPQHF

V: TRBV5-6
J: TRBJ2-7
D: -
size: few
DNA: TGTGCCAGCAGCACGCCGGGACTGAACGAGCAGTACTTC
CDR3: CASSTPGLNEQYF

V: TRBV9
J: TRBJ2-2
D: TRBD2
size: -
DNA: TGTGCCAGCAGCGTTAGCGGGAGAGCAAACACCGGGGAGCTGTTTTTT
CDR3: CASSVSGRANTGELFF

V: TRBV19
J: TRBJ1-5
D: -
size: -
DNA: TGTGCCAGTAGTACGGACCCCGGAAGCAATCAGCCCCAGCATTTT
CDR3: CASSTDPGSNQPQHF

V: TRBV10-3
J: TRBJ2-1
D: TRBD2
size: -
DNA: TGTGCCATCAGTCATACAGCGGGGAGCTCCTACAATGAGCAGTTCTTC
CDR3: CAISHTAGSSYNEQFF

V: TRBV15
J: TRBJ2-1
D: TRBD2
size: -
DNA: TGTGCCACCAGCAGACCGGGACTAGCGGGGTTCTTC
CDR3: CATSRPGLAGFF

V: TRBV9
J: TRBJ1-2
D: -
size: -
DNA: TGTGCCAGCAGCGACAGGGCGTTTAACTATGGCTACACCTTC
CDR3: CASSDRAFNYGYTF

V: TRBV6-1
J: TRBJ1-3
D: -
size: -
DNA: TGTGCCAGCAGTGTGGGACTCAGGAGCTCTGGAAACACCATATATTTT
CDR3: CASSVGLRSSGNTIYF

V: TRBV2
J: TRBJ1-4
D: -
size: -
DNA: TGTGCCAGCAGGTGGACCGACTTAACTAATGAAAAACTGTTTTTT
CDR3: CASRWTDLTNEKLFF

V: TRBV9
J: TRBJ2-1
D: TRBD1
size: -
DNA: TGTGCCAGCAGCGTAGCGGGACAGGCATACAATGAGCAGTTCTTC
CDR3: CASSVAGQAYNEQFF

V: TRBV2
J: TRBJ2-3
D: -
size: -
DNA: TGTGCCAGCAGCCCACCTCTGGGGGGAGGCACAGATACGCAGTATTTT
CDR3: CASSPPLGGGTDTQYF

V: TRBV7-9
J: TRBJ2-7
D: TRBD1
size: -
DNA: TGTGCCAGCAGCTTAGCCACAGGGGGGATTACCTACGAGCAGTACTTC
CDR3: CASSLATGGITYEQYF